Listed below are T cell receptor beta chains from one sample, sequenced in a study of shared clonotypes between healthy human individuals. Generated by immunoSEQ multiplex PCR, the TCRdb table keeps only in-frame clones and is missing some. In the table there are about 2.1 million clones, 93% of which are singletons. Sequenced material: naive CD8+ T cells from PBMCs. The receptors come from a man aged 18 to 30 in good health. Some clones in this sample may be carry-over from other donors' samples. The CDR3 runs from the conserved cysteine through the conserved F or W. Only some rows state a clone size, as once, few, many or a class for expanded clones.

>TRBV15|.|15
CATSRGTGEAYEQYF
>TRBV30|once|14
CAWDKSSGANVLTF
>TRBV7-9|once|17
CASSLLAATYSGNTIYF
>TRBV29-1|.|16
CSVEPLPGQGDYGYTF
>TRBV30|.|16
CAWSVKALAGVGEQYF
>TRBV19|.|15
CASSISLLGTYEQYF
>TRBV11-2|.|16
CASSLDPGWGTDTQYF
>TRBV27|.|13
CASSFSLGYEQYF
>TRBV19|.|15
CASSRTGPSNYGYTF
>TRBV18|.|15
CASSQDRGFNQPQHF
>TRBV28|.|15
CASSLGLGRSSGYTF
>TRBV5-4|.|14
CASSSEQGALGYTF
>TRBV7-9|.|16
CASSLGGETMNTEAFF
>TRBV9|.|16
CASSPLPGGSSYEQYF
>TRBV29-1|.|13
CSVEEYRGQPQHF
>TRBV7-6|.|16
CASSLTPLPYLYGYTF
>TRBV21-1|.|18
CASSNGTPSKHGNYEQYF
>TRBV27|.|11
CASSSATGYTF
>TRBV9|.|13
CASSVGLGYEQYF
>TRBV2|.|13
CASDQTRWETQYF
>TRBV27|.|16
CASSEQGTGVLYEQYF